This TCR beta chain was identified during a study of blood T cell repertoires in COVID-19. Study-level information: Specimens from acute and convalescent COVID-19 originated in the United States, Italy and Spain. T cells, B-cell-depleted T cells, or PBMCs supplied cDNA or gDNA.

Original data processing: For nucleated cells, counts were estimated from reference gene primer amplification. The protocol was immunoSEQ multiplex PCR, while the TCRdb copy is restricted to in-frame clones and leaves out a portion. The D gene and trimming were derived from the DNA, and the V and J assignments and clone size from that table. The data hold 100,000 or so clones, with 70% to 90% observed a single time. CDR3 size: 16 residues. Germline CDR1 reads LNHNV; CDR2 reads YYDKDF (reference sequence). V dropped 3 bases and J dropped 3; count of bases not matched to a gene: 9. This TCR came from a human donor in a cohort sampled during active COVID-19. The sequencing input was peripheral blood. The V and J genes are TRBV15 and TRBJ1-1; the match to TRBD1 covers 8 bases. The CDR3 nucleotides are TGTGCCACCAGCAGGGCCCTGACAGGGGTAGACACTGAAGCTTTCTTT. It yields the protein CATSRALTGVDTEAFF.